These 24 T cell receptor beta chains came from one sample sequenced in a study of blood T cell repertoires in COVID-19. Data came from immunoSEQ multiplex PCR; TCRdb stores just in-frame clones and leaves some out. The data contain around 450,000 clones, roughly nine tenths of them seen just once; the ten biggest clones take up roughly 0.7%. Material for sequencing was PBMCs or T cells enriched from blood (not recorded which). The receptors come from a woman aged 18-29 years who had recovered from COVID-19.

V usage is TRBV20-1 and J usage is TRBJ2-5, with D tentatively TRBD2 (6 bases). Germline CDR1 and CDR2: DFQATT and SNEGSKA (reference sequence). The CDR3 is 14 residues long. The V and J ends lost 3 bases and 2 bases respectively, with 13 bases between them. CDR3 DNA sequence: TGCAGTGCTAGTCTTGCAGGGACTCAAGAGACCCAGTACTTC. Its protein is CSASLAGTQETQYF.

The CDR3 sequence is CASSPRAGGPYEQYF. The CDR3 nucleotides read TGTGCCAGCAGCCCTCGGGCGGGGGGCCCCTACGAGCAGTACTTC. The V call is TRBV11-3, the J call TRBJ2-7; 8 nucleotides agree with TRBD2. The CDR3 totals 15 residues. Germline CDR1 SGHNT, CDR2 YENEEA. The junction had 8 bases not matched to a gene; V was cut back by 5 bases and J by 2 bases.

V and J are TRBV7-9 and TRBJ1-4; TRBD1 might be the D (5 bases). CDR3 length equals 15 residues. V was clipped by 6 bases and J by 7 bases, with 18 bases between them. CDR1 SEHNR and CDR2 FQNEAQ come from the germline V gene (reference sequence). The CDR3 loop is CASSPGRGISEKLFF. In DNA form, the CDR3 reads TGTGCCAGCAGTCCCGGGCGGGGGATTAGTGAAAAACTGTTTTTT.

This rearrangement joins TRBV28 to TRBJ1-6; 8 nucleotides agree with TRBD1. The V gene's germline CDR1 is MDHEN and CDR2 SYDVKM. V gave up 8 bases and J gave up 10 bases; unmatched junction bases: 10. This CDR3 comprises 14 residues. CDR3 sequence reads: CASAEDRVWSPLHF. Written as DNA, the CDR3 is TGTGCCAGCGCAGAGGACAGGGTATGGTCACCCCTCCACTTT. Full variable domain (rest looked up from reference TRBV28 and TRBJ1-6): DVKVTQSSRYLVKRTGEKVFLECVQDMDHENMFWYRQDPGLGLRLIYFSYDVKMKEKGDIPEGYSVSREKKERFSLILESASTNQTSMYLCASAEDRVWSPLHFGNGTRLTVT.

This clone was observed a single time. The chain employs TRBV7-9 and TRBJ2-7; D might be TRBD1 (5 bases). The length of the CDR3 is 15 residues. V was trimmed by 0 bases and J by 5 bases, leaving 14 bases between them. Germline V lookup: CDR1 SEHNR, CDR2 FQNEAQ (reference sequence). The DNA for the CDR3 is TGTGCCAGCAGCTTAGCGTTGGCCCGCAGGGACGAGCAGTACTTC. Amino acid sequence: CASSLALARRDEQYF.

The chain couples TRBV7-2 to TRBJ2-5, with a weak D call TRBD2 (6 bases). V was clipped by 6 bases and J by 9 bases, with 29 bases between them. This CDR3 comprises 17 residues. Germline V gene sequence: CDR1 SGHTA, CDR2 FQGNSA. The CDR3 DNA reads as TGTGCCAGCAGTTTTTCGTCGGGACTCACTACGGCAATGGCCCAGTACTTC. Amino acids: CASSFSSGLTTAMAQYF.

The chain joins TRBV28 to TRBJ1-5, with D possibly matching TRBD1 (6 bases). The CDR3 is made up of 15 amino acids. The V end lost 7 bases, the J end lost 6 bases, and 19 bases lay between the germline ends. Germline lookup yields CDR1 MDHEN and CDR2 SYDVKM. Written as DNA, the CDR3 is TGTGCCAGCATCTCCTACAGGGTCTATGGTCAGCCCCAGCATTTT. This gives the protein CASISYRVYGQPQHF.

The chain couples TRBV3-1 (or the pseudogene TRBV3-2) to TRBJ2-5; tentatively, D is TRBD2 (5 bases). CDR3 length: 15 amino acids. Germline loops: CDR1 LGHDT, CDR2 YNNKEL (reference sequence). With 5 bases removed from V and 1 base from J, the gap between germline ends came to 14 bases. The CDR3 here is CASSYLTTPQETQYF. CDR3 DNA sequence: TGTGCCAGCAGCTATTTGACTACCCCCCAAGAGACCCAGTACTTC.

The count of this clone is one. Other DNA variants within this sample encode the same CDR3. V is TRBV5-1 and J is TRBJ1-2; D unclear. The CDR3 runs 14 residues. Germline V CDR1 and CDR2: SGHRS, YFSETQ. Trimming left V 1 base short and J 2 bases short, with 9 bases between. The CDR3 nucleotides are TGCGCCAGCAGCTTGTTGCGGGGAAACTATGGCTACACCTTC. Its protein is CASSLLRGNYGYTF.

This chain uses TRBV18 with TRBJ1-3; D ambiguous. The CDR3 contains 16 residues. With 4 bases removed from V and 0 bases from J, the gap between germline ends came to 13 bases. Germline lookup yields CDR1 KGHSH and CDR2 LQKENI. CDR3 nucleotides: TGTGCCAGCTCACTGTCCACACCCCACTCTGGAAACACCATATATTTT. It yields the protein CASSLSTPHSGNTIYF.

This chain links TRBV28 with TRBJ1-5, with 7 bases aligning to TRBD1. Per germline, CDR1 MDHEN and CDR2 SYDVKM. With 8 bases clipped from V and 5 bases from J, the junction kept 9 bases outside the gene matches. The CDR3 runs 14 residues. As DNA, the CDR3 is TGTGCCAGCTGTCCCGACAGGGATTATCAGCCCCAGCATTTT. It yields the protein CASCPDRDYQPQHF.

V is TRBV2 and J is TRBJ1-5; D may be TRBD1 (5 bases). This CDR3 comprises 18 residues. Trimming removed 8 bases from V and 0 bases from J, with 23 bases in between. Germline V lookup: CDR1 SNHLY, CDR2 FYNNEI. The CDR3 spells CASRGDPAEPNSNQPQHF. Here the CDR3 DNA reads TGTGCCAGCCGGGGGGATCCGGCCGAGCCCAATAGCAATCAGCCCCAGCATTTT. Variable domain in full (rest from reference TRBV2 and TRBJ1-5): EPEVTQTPSHQVTQMGQEVILRCVPISNHLYFYWYRQILGQKVEFLVSFYNNEISEKSEIFDDQFSVERPDGSNFTLKIRSTKLEDSAMYFCASRGDPAEPNSNQPQHFGDGTRLSIL.

The chain joins TRBV5-6 to TRBJ2-1, with D perhaps matching TRBD1 (7 bases). This CDR3 comprises 16 residues. Trimming left V 5 bases short and J 6 bases short, with 21 bases between. Germline CDR1 reads SGHDT; CDR2 reads YYEEEE. The CDR3 DNA reads as TGTGCCAGCAGACCCATTACAGGGGAGGCCGTCAATGAGCAGTTCTTC. As protein: CASRPITGEAVNEQFF.

The chain is built from TRBV7-9 and TRBJ1-4; TRBD1 might be the D (6 bases). The V end lost 7 bases, the J end lost 5 bases, and 14 bases lay between the germline ends. CDR3 length: 14 amino acids. Germline V lookup: CDR1 SEHNR, CDR2 FQNEAQ (reference sequence). CDR3 protein: CASTSDRSNEKLFF. The CDR3 nucleotides read TGTGCCAGCACCTCAGACAGGTCGAATGAAAAACTGTTTTTT.

V and J are TRBV5-8 and TRBJ2-3; 8 bases agree with TRBD1. The V segment lost 3 bases and the J segment 3 bases; nucleotides outside the gene matches: 9. The CDR3 covers 16 residues. Germline V gene lookup returns CDR1 SGHTS and CDR2 YDEGEE. CDR3 nucleotides: TGTGCCAGCAGCTCAGATGGGACAGGTCATACAGATACGCAGTATTTT. Residues: CASSSDGTGHTDTQYF.

This chain uses TRBV9 with TRBJ2-6; 10 bases fit TRBD2. Germline loops: CDR1 SGDLS, CDR2 YYNGEE. V trimming: 6 bases; J trimming: 2 bases; junction bases outside the gene matches: 5. The CDR3 length is 16 residues. Here the CDR3 DNA reads TGTGCCAGCACGAGCGGGGGGGCCACTGGGGCCAACGTCCTGACTTTC. The encoded protein is CASTSGGATGANVLTF.

V usage is TRBV14 and J usage is TRBJ1-1, with D perhaps matching TRBD1 (6 bases). The V end was cut by 4 bases, the J end by 1 base, with 7 bases between. The CDR3 is 13 amino acids. Germline lookup yields CDR1 SGHDN and CDR2 FVKESK. Here the CDR3 DNA reads TGTGCCAGCAGCCTAGGGGGGAACACTGAAGCTTTCTTT. It codes for CASSLGGNTEAFF.

The chain is built from TRBV6-5 and TRBJ1-5; D remains ambiguous. Germline lookup yields CDR1 MNHEY and CDR2 SVGAGI. The CDR3 contains 12 residues. V was trimmed by 8 bases and J by 5 bases, leaving 10 bases between them. CDR3 sequence (DNA): TGTGCCAGCGGCCTAGGTGATCAGCCCCAGCATTTT. It codes for CASGLGDQPQHF.

CDR3 nucleotide sequence: TGTGCCAGCAGCTTAGGGGGGGGAGGGCAGCAGTTCTTC. This encodes CASSLGGGGQQFF. The V gene is TRBV11-2, the J gene TRBJ2-1, with 7 bases lining up with TRBD2. CDR3 length: 13 amino acids. The V and J ends lost 1 base and 11 bases, in that order; junction bases with no gene match: 5. Per germline, CDR1 SGHAT and CDR2 FQNNGV.

This chain connects TRBV19 to TRBJ1-5, with D unclear. The germline V gene encodes CDR1 LNHDA and CDR2 SQIVND (reference sequence). The CDR3 has 15 residues. Deletions cut 8 bases from V and 0 bases from J, with 14 bases between. CDR3 in DNA: TGTGCCAGTTCCTACGGCGGAGATAGCAATCAGCCCCAGCATTTT. Translating gives CASSYGGDSNQPQHF.

This rearrangement joins TRBV7-2 to TRBJ1-2; the D is unclear. V lost 1 base, J lost 5 bases, and 8 bases lay in between. The length of the CDR3 is 13 residues. Germline CDR1 and CDR2: SGHTA and FQGNSA. The CDR3 is CASSLGRRYGYTF. CDR3 nucleotides: TGTGCCAGCAGCTTAGGGAGGCGGTATGGCTACACCTTC.

The chain is built from TRBV7-2 and TRBJ2-1, with D unclear. The CDR3 loop spans 12 amino acids. V lost 4 bases and J 5 bases, leaving 6 bases between the germline ends. CDR1 is SGHTA, CDR2 FQGNSA, per germline. The CDR3 sequence: CASSYSNNEQFF. CDR3 bases: TGTGCCAGCAGCTATTCAAACAATGAGCAGTTCTTC.

In nucleotides, the CDR3 is TGTGCCAGCAGTTACTCTGGGGGCTACTATAATTCACCCCTCCACTTT. This gives the protein CASSYSGGYYNSPLHF. The chain has TRBV6-5 and TRBJ1-6, with D perhaps TRBD1 (6 bases). Germline-derived CDR1 and CDR2 are MNHEY and SVGAGI. The CDR3 spans 16 residues. V lost 0 bases and J 3 bases, leaving 9 bases between the germline ends.

DNA of the CDR3: TGTGCCAGCAGCTTAGCGGGGGGGCGAGGAGATACGCAGTATTTT. Protein product: CASSLAGGRGDTQYF. This chain joins TRBV7-8 and TRBJ2-3; tentative D call: TRBD2 (7 bases). This CDR3 is built from 15 residues. V lost 0 bases to trimming and J lost 5 bases, with 12 bases between them. Germline-derived CDR1 and CDR2 are SGHVS and FQNEAQ.